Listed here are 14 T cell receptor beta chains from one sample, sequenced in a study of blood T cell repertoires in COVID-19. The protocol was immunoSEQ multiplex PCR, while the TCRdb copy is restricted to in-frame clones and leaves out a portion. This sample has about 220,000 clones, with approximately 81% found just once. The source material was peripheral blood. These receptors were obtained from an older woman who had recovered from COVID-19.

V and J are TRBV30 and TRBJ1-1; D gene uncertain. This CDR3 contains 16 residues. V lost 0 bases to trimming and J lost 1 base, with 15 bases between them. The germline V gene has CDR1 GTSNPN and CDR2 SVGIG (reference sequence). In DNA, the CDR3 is TGTGCCTGGAGTGTAGAGGCGCGGCTTCGGAACACTGAAGCTTTCTTT. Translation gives CAWSVEARLRNTEAFF.

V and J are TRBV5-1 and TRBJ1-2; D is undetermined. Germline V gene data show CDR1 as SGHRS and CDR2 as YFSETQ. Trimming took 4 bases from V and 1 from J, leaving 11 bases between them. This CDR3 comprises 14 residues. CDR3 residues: CASSPAGFNYGYTF. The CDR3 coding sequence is TGCGCCAGCAGCCCCGCGGGTTTTAACTATGGCTACACCTTC. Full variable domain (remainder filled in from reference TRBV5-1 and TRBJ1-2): KAGVTQTPRYLIKTRGQQVTLSCSPISGHRSVSWYQQTPGQGLQFLFEYFSETQRNKGNFPGRFSGRQFSNSRSEMNVSTLELGDSALYLCASSPAGFNYGYTFGSGTRLTVV.

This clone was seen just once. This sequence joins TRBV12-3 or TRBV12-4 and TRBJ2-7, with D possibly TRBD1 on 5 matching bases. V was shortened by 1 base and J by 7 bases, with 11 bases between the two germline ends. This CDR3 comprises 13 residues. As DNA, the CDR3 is TGTGCCAGCAGTTTAGGGTTTAGGGGAGAGCAGTACTTC. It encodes CASSLGFRGEQYF.

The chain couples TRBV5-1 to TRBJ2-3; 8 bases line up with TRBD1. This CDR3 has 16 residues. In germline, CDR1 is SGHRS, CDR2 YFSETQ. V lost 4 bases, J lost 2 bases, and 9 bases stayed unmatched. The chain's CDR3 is CASSVLPQGDTDTQYF. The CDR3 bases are TGCGCCAGCAGCGTTTTACCACAGGGGGACACAGATACGCAGTATTTT.

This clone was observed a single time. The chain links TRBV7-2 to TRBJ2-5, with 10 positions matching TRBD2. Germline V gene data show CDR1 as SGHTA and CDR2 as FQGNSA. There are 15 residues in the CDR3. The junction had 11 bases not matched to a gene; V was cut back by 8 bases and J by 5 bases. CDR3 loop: CASHRSGGYQETQYF. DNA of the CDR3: TGTGCCAGCCACCGTAGCGGGGGGTATCAGGAGACCCAGTACTTC.

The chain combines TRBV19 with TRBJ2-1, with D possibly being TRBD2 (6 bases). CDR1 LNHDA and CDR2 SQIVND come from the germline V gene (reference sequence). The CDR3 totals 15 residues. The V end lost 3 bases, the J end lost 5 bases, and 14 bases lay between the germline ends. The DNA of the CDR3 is TGTGCCAGTAGTATGGTGACTAGAGTGGACAATGAGCAGTTCTTC. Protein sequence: CASSMVTRVDNEQFF.

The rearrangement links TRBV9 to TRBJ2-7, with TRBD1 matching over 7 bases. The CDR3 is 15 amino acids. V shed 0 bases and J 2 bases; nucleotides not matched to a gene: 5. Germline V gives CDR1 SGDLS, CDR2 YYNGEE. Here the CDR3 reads CASSVDRGHAYEQYF. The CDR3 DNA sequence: TGTGCCAGCAGCGTAGACAGGGGCCATGCCTACGAGCAGTACTTC.

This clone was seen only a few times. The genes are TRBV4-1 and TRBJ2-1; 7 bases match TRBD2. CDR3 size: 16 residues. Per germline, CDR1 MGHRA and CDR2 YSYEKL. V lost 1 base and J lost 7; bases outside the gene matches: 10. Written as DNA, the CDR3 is TGCGCCAGCAGCCAAGTTACCCAGCGGGGTGGGAATGAGCAGTTCTTC. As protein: CASSQVTQRGGNEQFF.

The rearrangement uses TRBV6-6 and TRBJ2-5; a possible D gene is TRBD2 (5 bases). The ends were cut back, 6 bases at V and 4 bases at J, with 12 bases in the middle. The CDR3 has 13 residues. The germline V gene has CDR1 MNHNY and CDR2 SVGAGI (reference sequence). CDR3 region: CASRRLRAETQYF. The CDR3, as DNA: TGTGCCAGCAGGAGACTACGGGCAGAGACCCAGTACTTC.

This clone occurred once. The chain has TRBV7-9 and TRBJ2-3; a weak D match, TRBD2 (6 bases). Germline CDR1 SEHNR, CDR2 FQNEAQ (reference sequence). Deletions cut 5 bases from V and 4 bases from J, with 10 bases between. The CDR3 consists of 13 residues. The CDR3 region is CASSATRPDTQYF. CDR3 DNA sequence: TGTGCCAGCAGCGCGACTAGGCCAGATACGCAGTATTTT. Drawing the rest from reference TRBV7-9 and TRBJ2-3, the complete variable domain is DTGVSQNPRHKITKRGQNVTFRCDPISEHNRLYWYRQTLGQGPEFLTYFQNEAQLEKSRLLSDRFSAERPKGSFSTLEIQRTEQGDSAMYLCASSATRPDTQYFGPGTRLTVL.

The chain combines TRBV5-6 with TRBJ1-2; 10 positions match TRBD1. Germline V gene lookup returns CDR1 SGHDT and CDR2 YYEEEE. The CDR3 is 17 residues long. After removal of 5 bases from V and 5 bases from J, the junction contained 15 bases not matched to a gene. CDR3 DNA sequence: TGTGCCAGCAGTCCCGACAGGGGGCGGGATGTGGGGTATGGCTACACCTTC. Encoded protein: CASSPDRGRDVGYGYTF.

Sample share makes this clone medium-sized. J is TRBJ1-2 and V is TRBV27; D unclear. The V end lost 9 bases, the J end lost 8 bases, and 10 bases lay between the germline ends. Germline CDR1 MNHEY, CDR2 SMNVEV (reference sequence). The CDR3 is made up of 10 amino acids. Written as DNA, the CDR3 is TGTGCCAGTCTATTGCGGGGCTACACCTTC. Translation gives CASLLRGYTF.

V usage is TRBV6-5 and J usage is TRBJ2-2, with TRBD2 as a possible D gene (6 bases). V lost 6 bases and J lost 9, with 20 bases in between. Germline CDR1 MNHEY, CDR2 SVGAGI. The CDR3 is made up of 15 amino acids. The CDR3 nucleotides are TGTGCCAGCAGCTTGGGGGGTCACGAACTCTGGGAGCTGTTTTTT. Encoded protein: CASSLGGHELWELFF.

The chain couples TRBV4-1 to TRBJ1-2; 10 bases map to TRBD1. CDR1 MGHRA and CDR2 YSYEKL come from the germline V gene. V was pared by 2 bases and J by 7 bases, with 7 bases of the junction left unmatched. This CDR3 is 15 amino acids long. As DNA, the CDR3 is TGCGCCAGCAGCCAACTAGACAGGGGGCGCGGTGGCTACACCTTC. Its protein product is CASSQLDRGRGGYTF.